The 14 T cell receptor beta chains in this list originate from one sample, sequenced in a study of blood T cell repertoires in COVID-19. Produced via immunoSEQ multiplex PCR; TCRdb's table is partial and in-frame only. This sample has more than 60,000 clones, with 80% to 90% found just once. The sample comprised peripheral blood. These receptors came from an elderly man with COVID-19, enrolled during active disease.

The chain has TRBV18 and TRBJ2-5; D may be TRBD2 (5 bases). The germline V and J ends were trimmed by 3 bases and 3 bases, with 8 bases remaining between them. In germline, CDR1 is KGHSH, CDR2 LQKENI. This CDR3 contains 13 residues. CDR3: CASSPAGEETQYF. The CDR3 DNA sequence: TGTGCCAGCTCACCGGCGGGTGAAGAGACCCAGTACTTC. The full variable domain, completed using reference TRBV18 and TRBJ2-5, is NAGVMQNPRHLVRRRGQEARLRCSPMKGHSHVYWYRQLPEEGLKFMVYLQKENIIDESGMPKERFSAEFPKEGPSILRIQQVVRGDSAAYFCASSPAGEETQYFGPGTRLLVL.

In this sample, this clone turned up once. The chain has TRBV24-1 and TRBJ2-1, with D possibly being TRBD2 (7 bases). The CDR3 is made up of 15 amino acids. Germline loops: CDR1 KGHDR, CDR2 SFDVKD. Trimming took off 7 bases at V and 8 bases at J, with 20 bases between the two ends. CDR3 residues: CATRLGGAGTDEQFF. In nucleotides, the CDR3 is TGTGCCACCAGATTGGGGGGGGCAGGTACCGATGAGCAGTTCTTC.

The CDR3 sequence: CASSWRGGAFSTDTQYF. The CDR3 DNA is TGCGCCAGCAGCTGGCGGGGGGGCGCCTTTAGCACAGATACGCAGTATTTT. This chain links TRBV5-1 with TRBJ2-3, with 9 bases identical to TRBD2. The V gene end was trimmed by 3 bases and the J gene end by 0 bases; junction bases not matched to a gene: 8. The CDR3 extends over 17 amino acids. In germline, CDR1 is SGHRS, CDR2 YFSETQ.

The rearrangement joins TRBV6-6 to TRBJ1-1, with 7 nucleotides matching TRBD1. V lost 6 bases and J lost 4; bases outside the gene matches: 5. CDR3 length: 13 residues. Germline V gene data show CDR1 as MNHNY and CDR2 as SVGAGI (reference sequence). Written as DNA, the CDR3 is TGTGCCAGCAGGAACAGGGGTGGCACTGAAGCTTTCTTT. This codes for CASRNRGGTEAFF.

The sample holds one count of this clone. V usage is TRBV9 and J usage is TRBJ1-4, with D maybe TRBD1 (5 bases). Per germline, CDR1 SGDLS and CDR2 YYNGEE. The V gene lost 0 bases and the J gene lost 3 bases, with 9 bases spanning the gap. This CDR3 contains 15 residues. In nucleotides, the CDR3 is TGTGCCAGCAGCGTAGAGGGGCAGGCTAATGAAAAACTGTTTTTT. Its translation: CASSVEGQANEKLFF.

J is TRBJ1-2 and V is TRBV5-6, with D hard to call. The CDR3 loop spans 13 amino acids. The germline V gene has CDR1 SGHDT and CDR2 YYEEEE. V lost 0 bases, J lost 6 bases, and 9 bases lay in between. The CDR3 loop is CASSLGQADGYTF. CDR3 sequence (DNA): TGTGCCAGCAGCTTGGGGCAGGCAGATGGCTACACCTTC.

This clone was seen only a few times. V usage is TRBV2 and J usage is TRBJ1-4; D might be TRBD1 (5 bases). Germline V gene data show CDR1 as SNHLY and CDR2 as FYNNEI. Trimming left V 9 bases short and J 10 bases short, with 12 bases between. The CDR3 spans 11 residues. In DNA form, the CDR3 reads TGTGCCAGTGGGGGGGAAGGAAAACTGTTTTTT. It codes for CASGGEGKLFF.

The J gene is TRBJ2-7, the V gene TRBV6-6; D perhaps matches TRBD1 (6 bases). V was shortened by 2 bases and J by 1 base, with 9 bases between the two germline ends. This CDR3 has 14 amino acids. Germline V CDR1 and CDR2: MNHNY, SVGAGI (reference sequence). CDR3 loop: CASSYRTASYEQYF. The CDR3, as DNA: TGTGCCAGCAGTTACCGGACAGCATCCTACGAGCAGTACTTC.

CDR3 DNA sequence: TGTGCCAGCAGCCAGTTCTTTAGCGGGGGGAATGAGCAGTTCTTC. This encodes CASSQFFSGGNEQFF. The rearrangement joins TRBV14 to TRBJ2-1, with 10 bases that match TRBD2. The CDR3 covers 15 residues. With 3 bases clipped from V and 7 bases from J, the junction kept 6 bases outside the gene matches. The germline V gene encodes CDR1 SGHDN and CDR2 FVKESK.

This rearrangement joins TRBV19 to TRBJ1-1, with D hard to call. V lost 6 bases to trimming and J lost 1 base, with 12 bases between them. The CDR3 extends over 14 amino acids. Germline V lookup: CDR1 LNHDA, CDR2 SQIVND (reference sequence). In DNA form, the CDR3 reads TGTGCCAGTAGCCCGACACACTCGAACACTGAAGCTTTCTTT. It is translated as CASSPTHSNTEAFF.

This chain joins TRBV7-8 and TRBJ1-1; tentatively, D is TRBD1 (5 bases). CDR1 is SGHVS and CDR2 is FQNEAQ in the germline V gene. This CDR3 is built from 15 residues. The V and J ends lost 3 bases and 1 base respectively, with 12 bases between them. The CDR3 region is CASSFGARSNTEAFF. CDR3 DNA sequence: TGTGCCAGCAGCTTTGGGGCCAGATCGAACACTGAAGCTTTCTTT.

V gene TRBV4-2 combines with J gene TRBJ1-2; D ambiguous. This CDR3 is built from 12 residues. V was clipped by 0 bases and J by 7 bases, with 6 bases between them. CDR1 LGHNA and CDR2 YNFKEQ come from the germline V gene. CDR3 sequence reads: CASSQERSGYTF. DNA of the CDR3: TGTGCCAGCAGCCAAGAGAGGAGTGGCTACACCTTC.

The J gene is TRBJ2-1, the V gene TRBV15, with TRBD1 matching over 11 bases. The CDR3 spans 14 residues. V shed 4 bases, J shed 8 bases, and the junction held 4 bases outside the gene matches. Per the germline V gene, CDR1 is LNHNV and CDR2 is YYDKDF (reference sequence). In DNA form, the CDR3 reads TGTGCCACCAGCAAAAGGACAGGGGGCTATGAGCAGTTCTTC. Protein: CATSKRTGGYEQFF.

The J gene is TRBJ2-3, the V gene TRBV6-6; D is perhaps TRBD1 (6 bases). CDR3 length: 15 residues. Germline-derived CDR1 and CDR2 are MNHNY and SVGAGI (reference sequence). Trimming removed 0 bases at V and 3 bases at J, with 10 bases between. This chain's CDR3 is CASSYSGAQTDTQYF. The CDR3 region has the DNA TGTGCCAGCAGTTACTCGGGGGCTCAGACAGATACGCAGTATTTT.